The 21 T cell receptor beta chains in this list originate from one sample, sequenced in a study of PD-L1 blockade in urothelial cancer. TCRdb's copy holds only in-frame clones and misses some; the assay was immunoSEQ multiplex PCR. The profile shows tens of thousands of clones, roughly 78% of them singletons. The sample consisted of PBMCs, taken around atezolizumab (anti-PD-L1) treatment. These receptors all stem from a man aged 65 to 85 with urothelial cancer.

This clone was detected once. This chain links TRBV13 with TRBJ2-5; the match to TRBD1 covers 9 bases. Germline lookup yields CDR1 PRHDT and CDR2 FYEKMQ (reference sequence). Trimming cost V 1 base and J 5 bases; bases outside gene matches: 5. The CDR3 is made up of 15 amino acids. The DNA of the CDR3 is TGTGCCAGCAGCTTAGTCGGACAGGGGCTGGAGACCCAGTACTTC. Translation: CASSLVGQGLETQYF.

A few counts support this clone. CDR3 amino acids: CASSRGMDTEAFF. DNA of the CDR3: TGTGCCAGCAGCCGGGGGATGGACACTGAAGCTTTCTTT. The chain recombines TRBV11-3 with TRBJ1-1; D perhaps matches TRBD1 (5 bases). Germline V gene sequence: CDR1 SGHNT, CDR2 YENEEA. The ends were cut back, 5 bases at V and 3 bases at J, with 10 bases in the middle. This CDR3 has 13 amino acids.

Only one count was recorded for this clone. This sequence joins TRBV5-1 and TRBJ2-1; 7 bases line up with TRBD2. Losses at the gene ends were 2 bases for V and 1 base for J; bases not matched to a gene: 0. Germline CDR1 is SGHRS and CDR2 is YFSETQ. The CDR3 loop spans 14 amino acids. The CDR3 region is CASSLAGSYNEQFF. CDR3 nucleotides: TGCGCCAGCAGCTTAGCGGGGTCCTACAATGAGCAGTTCTTC. Complete variable domain (other parts from reference TRBV5-1 and TRBJ2-1): KAGVTQTPRYLIKTRGQQVTLSCSPISGHRSVSWYQQTPGQGLQFLFEYFSETQRNKGNFPGRFSGRQFSNSRSEMNVSTLELGDSALYLCASSLAGSYNEQFFGPGTRLTVL.

This clone has a single count. V usage is TRBV5-6 and J usage is TRBJ1-4; possible D gene TRBD1, 5 bases. V lost 4 bases, J lost 8 bases, and 15 bases lay in between. The CDR3 extends over 14 amino acids. The germline CDR1 and CDR2 sequences are SGHDT and YYEEEE. The CDR3 here is CASSRQQGWEKLFF. The CDR3 DNA reads as TGTGCCAGCAGCCGACAGCAGGGTTGGGAAAAACTGTTTTTT.

The rearrangement links TRBV9 to TRBJ1-5, with unresolved D. The germline CDR1 and CDR2 sequences are SGDLS and YYNGEE. V was pared by 4 bases and J by 6 bases, with 14 bases between. The CDR3 has 14 amino acids. The CDR3 region is CASSPGGSLQPQHF. The CDR3 nucleotides are TGTGCCAGCAGCCCGGGCGGGAGTCTTCAGCCCCAGCATTTT. Based on the CDR3 plus reference TRBV9 and TRBJ1-5, the full variable domain is DSGVTQTPKHLITATGQRVTLRCSPRSGDLSVYWYQQSLDQGLQFLIQYYNGEERAKGNILERFSAQQFPDLHSELNLSSLELGDSALYFCASSPGGSLQPQHFGDGTRLSIL.

This clone has a single count. The V call is TRBV6-1, the J call TRBJ2-6; possible D gene TRBD1, 5 bases. The CDR3 loop spans 15 amino acids. Germline V gene lookup returns CDR1 MNHNS and CDR2 SASEGT. Trimming pared 6 bases from V and 0 bases from J, leaving 9 bases between. CDR3 nucleotides: TGTGCCAGCAGAGGGGCCCCCTCTGGGGCCAACGTCCTGACTTTC. The encoded protein is CASRGAPSGANVLTF.

This chain links TRBV15 with TRBJ2-5; TRBD2 matches at 7 bases. This CDR3 spans 14 amino acids. J lost 2 bases, V lost 3 bases, and 3 bases had no gene match. Germline V lookup: CDR1 LNHNV, CDR2 YYDKDF (reference sequence). The CDR3 nucleotides are TGTGCCACCAGCAGGTCTAGCGGTCAAGAGACCCAGTACTTC. This codes for CATSRSSGQETQYF.

This chain connects TRBV7-9 to TRBJ1-2; D possibly corresponds to TRBD1 (6 bases). Germline CDR1 and CDR2: SEHNR and FQNEAQ (reference sequence). Trimming took off 2 bases at V and 2 bases at J, with 12 bases between the two ends. CDR3 length: 15 residues. CDR3: CASSLTIGQNYGYTF. The CDR3 bases are TGTGCCAGCAGCTTAACCATCGGACAGAACTATGGCTACACCTTC.

This clone was counted once. The chain carries TRBV29-1 and TRBJ2-3; TRBD1 matches at 9 bases. Germline V gene lookup returns CDR1 SQVTM and CDR2 ANQGSEA. The CDR3 length is 13 residues. Unmatched junction bases numbered 2, after V lost 7 bases and J lost 0 bases. CDR3 sequence reads: CSAGQGSTDTQYF. The CDR3 DNA reads TGCAGCGCCGGACAGGGGAGCACAGATACGCAGTATTTT.

The chain has TRBV7-9 and TRBJ1-1; 9 positions match TRBD1. The V and J ends lost 6 bases and 1 base, in that order; junction bases with no gene match: 6. The CDR3 is 15 residues long. The germline V gene encodes CDR1 SEHNR and CDR2 FQNEAQ (reference sequence). The CDR3 loop reads CASRPGQGQNTEAFF. DNA of the CDR3: TGTGCCAGCAGGCCCGGACAGGGGCAGAACACTGAAGCTTTCTTT. Full variable domain (remainder filled in from reference TRBV7-9 and TRBJ1-1): DTGVSQNPRHKITKRGQNVTFRCDPISEHNRLYWYRQTLGQGPEFLTYFQNEAQLEKSRLLSDRFSAERPKGSFSTLEIQRTEQGDSAMYLCASRPGQGQNTEAFFGQGTRLTVV.

CDR3 region: CASSLSTGVGTEAFF. The CDR3, as DNA: TGTGCCAGCAGTCTATCAACAGGGGTAGGCACTGAAGCTTTCTTT. The chain links TRBV28 to TRBJ1-1; 7 bases line up with TRBD1. The CDR3 runs to 15 residues. The V gene's germline CDR1 is MDHEN and CDR2 SYDVKM. The junction had 10 bases not matched to a gene; V was cut back by 5 bases and J by 4 bases.

The rearrangement links TRBV4-2 to TRBJ2-2; 10 nucleotides align to TRBD2. J lost 6 bases, V lost 0 bases, and 1 base had no gene match. CDR1 LGHNA and CDR2 YNFKEQ come from the germline V gene. The CDR3 sequence is 15 residues long. Here the CDR3 DNA reads TGTGCCAGCAGCCAAGAGAGCGGGGGGGCCGGGGAGCTGTTTTTT. Its protein product is CASSQESGGAGELFF.

The chain combines TRBV2 with TRBJ1-2; 7 bases match TRBD1. CDR1 and CDR2 (germline): SNHLY, FYNNEI. The CDR3 spans 15 residues. V was clipped by 5 bases and J by 0 bases; unmatched bases: 6. The CDR3 nucleotides read TGTGCCAGCAGTTCCGGGACAGAGGCTAACTATGGCTACACCTTC. This encodes CASSSGTEANYGYTF.

A single count supports this clone. This chain links TRBV5-1 with TRBJ1-1; tentative D call: TRBD1 (6 bases). Germline CDR1 is SGHRS and CDR2 is YFSETQ. Trimming pared 3 bases from V and 1 base from J, leaving 13 bases between. The CDR3 runs 15 residues. The chain's CDR3 is CASSYWDIRNTEAFF. CDR3 sequence (DNA): TGCGCCAGCAGCTACTGGGACATACGGAACACTGAAGCTTTCTTT.

This sequence joins TRBV2 and TRBJ2-2, with 13 bases lining up with TRBD2. CDR3 length equals 17 residues. V gave up 3 bases and J gave up 6 bases; unmatched junction bases: 7. Germline CDR1 SNHLY, CDR2 FYNNEI. The chain's CDR3 is CASSDSLGLAGPGELFF. The CDR3 coding sequence is TGTGCCAGCAGTGACTCCTTGGGACTAGCGGGGCCCGGGGAGCTGTTTTTT.

V is TRBV18 and J is TRBJ2-1; 10 bases map to TRBD2. Germline V CDR1 and CDR2: KGHSH, LQKENI. This CDR3 has 16 residues. With 3 bases clipped from V and 6 bases from J, the junction kept 8 bases outside the gene matches. Here the CDR3 DNA reads TGTGCCAGCTCACCGTTGCGCCTAGCGGGGGCCAATGAGCAGTTCTTC. Amino acid sequence: CASSPLRLAGANEQFF.

The chain couples TRBV7-8 to TRBJ2-7; 13 positions match TRBD2. This CDR3 comprises 18 residues. The germline V gene has CDR1 SGHVS and CDR2 FQNEAQ. The V and J ends lost 6 bases and 2 bases, in that order; junction bases with no gene match: 13. Written as DNA, the CDR3 is TGTGCCAGCAGTTCCGGGACTAGCGGGATTAAAGTTACCTACGAGCAGTACTTC. Residues: CASSSGTSGIKVTYEQYF.

The chain employs TRBV28 and TRBJ2-1; TRBD2 agrees at 9 bases. After removal of 2 bases from V and 7 bases from J, the junction contained 15 bases not matched to a gene. The CDR3 runs to 18 residues. CDR1 is MDHEN and CDR2 is SYDVKM in the germline V gene. CDR3 amino acids: CASSLRFGSGRDTNEQFF. DNA of the CDR3: TGTGCCAGCAGTTTAAGGTTCGGTAGCGGGAGAGATACAAATGAGCAGTTCTTC.

This clone was observed many times. V and J are TRBV7-2 and TRBJ2-7; no reliable D call. The CDR3 totals 14 residues. Germline lookup yields CDR1 SGHTA and CDR2 FQGNSA. With 4 bases removed from V and 7 bases from J, the gap between germline ends came to 17 bases. This CDR3 is CASSSRVLGGEQYF. Here the CDR3 DNA reads TGTGCCAGCAGCTCTAGAGTCCTGGGTGGGGAGCAGTACTTC.

This chain uses TRBV5-5 with TRBJ1-5, with no clear D. This CDR3 is 15 amino acids long. Looked up from germline, CDR1 is SGHKS and CDR2 is YYEKEE (reference sequence). Trimming took 5 bases from V and 3 from J, leaving 15 bases between them. CDR3 sequence: CASSSGPGINQPQHF. In nucleotides, the CDR3 is TGTGCCAGCAGTTCCGGGCCGGGAATCAATCAGCCCCAGCATTTT.

The chain carries TRBV29-1 and TRBJ1-2, with 8 bases aligning to TRBD1. Trimming at V came to 0 bases and at J to 4 bases, leaving 10 bases not matched to a gene. This CDR3 has 16 residues. Germline values: CDR1 SQVTM, CDR2 ANQGSEA. The CDR3 here is CSVEEGWTGFGYGYTF. The DNA of the CDR3 is TGCAGCGTTGAAGAGGGTTGGACAGGGTTTGGCTATGGCTACACCTTC.